This T cell receptor (beta chain) was captured in a study of molecular identifiers for immune sequencing clone quantification. The wider study: Naive CD8 RNA (roughly 20,000 or 100,000 cells) was divided into five aliquots, with four sequenced. General study points: More than 97% of effector molecules, versus under 1% of naive-cell molecules, belonged to clones above 20 RNA copies.

The germline V gene encodes CDR1 SQVTM and CDR2 ANQGSEA. Trimming removed 7 bases from V and 0 bases from J, with 13 bases in between. The CDR3 totals 14 residues. Methods described previously, with TCR primers listed, were used for bulk TCR libraries. TCRdb fed the PCR reads into MiXCR, producing one record per CDR3 protein. The sample contains 50,000 to 65,000 distinct CDR3 sequences, about 23% of which appear only once. This clonotype was recorded many times. Its specificity is unknown. Sorting was used to obtain naive CD8 T cells (CD8+CD4-CCR7+CD45RA+). The receptor was isolated from a human donor in good health. Some libraries in this study had Jurkat cell RNA spiked in. The chain employs TRBV29-1 and TRBJ1-3, with D unresolved. The material sequenced was naive CD8+ T cells from blood, with Jurkat cell RNA spiked in. Subset described: FACS-sorted CD8+CD4-CCR7+CD45RA+ naive T cells. CDR3 bases: TGCAGCGCCCTCTCACAGCACTCTGGAAACACCATATATTTT. Its translation: CSALSQHSGNTIYF. The whole variable domain, filled in from reference TRBV29-1 and TRBJ1-3, reads SAVISQKPSRDICQRGTSLTIQCQVDSQVTMMFWYRQQPGQSLTLIATANQGSEATYESGFVIDKFPISRPNLTFSTLTVSNMSPEDSSIYLCSALSQHSGNTIYFGEGSWLTVV.